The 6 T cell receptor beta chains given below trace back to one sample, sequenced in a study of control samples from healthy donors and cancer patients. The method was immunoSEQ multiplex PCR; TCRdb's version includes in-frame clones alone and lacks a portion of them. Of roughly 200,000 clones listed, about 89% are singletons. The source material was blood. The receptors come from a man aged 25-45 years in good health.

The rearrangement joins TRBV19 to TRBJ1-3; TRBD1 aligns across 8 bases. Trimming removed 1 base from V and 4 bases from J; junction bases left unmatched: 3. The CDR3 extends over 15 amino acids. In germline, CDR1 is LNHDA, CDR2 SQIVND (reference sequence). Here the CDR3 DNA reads TGTGCCAGTAGTATAGGACAGGGGAAGGGAAACACCATATATTTT. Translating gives CASSIGQGKGNTIYF.

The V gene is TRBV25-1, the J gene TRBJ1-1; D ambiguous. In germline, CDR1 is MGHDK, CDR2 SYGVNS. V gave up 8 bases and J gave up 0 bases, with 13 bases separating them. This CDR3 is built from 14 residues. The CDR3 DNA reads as TGTGCCAGCCATCCGGGAGCCATGAACACTGAAGCTTTCTTT. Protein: CASHPGAMNTEAFF.

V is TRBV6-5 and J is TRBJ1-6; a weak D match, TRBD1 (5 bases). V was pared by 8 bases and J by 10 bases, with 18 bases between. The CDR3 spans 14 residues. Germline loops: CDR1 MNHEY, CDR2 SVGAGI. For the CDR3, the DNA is TGTGCCAGCGGTTCCCGGGGGGATGGGTCACCCCTCCACTTT. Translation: CASGSRGDGSPLHF.

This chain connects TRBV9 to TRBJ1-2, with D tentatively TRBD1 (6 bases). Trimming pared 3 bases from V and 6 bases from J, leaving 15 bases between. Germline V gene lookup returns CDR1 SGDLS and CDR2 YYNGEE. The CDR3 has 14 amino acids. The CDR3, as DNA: TGTGCCAGCAGCGGCGTACAGGGTTTAGATGGCTACACCTTC. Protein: CASSGVQGLDGYTF.

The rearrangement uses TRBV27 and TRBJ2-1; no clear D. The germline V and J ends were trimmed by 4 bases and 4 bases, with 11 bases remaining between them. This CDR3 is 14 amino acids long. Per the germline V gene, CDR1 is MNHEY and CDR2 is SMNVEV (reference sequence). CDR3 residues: CASSSRARYNEQFF. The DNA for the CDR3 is TGTGCCAGCAGTTCCCGGGCGCGGTACAATGAGCAGTTCTTC.

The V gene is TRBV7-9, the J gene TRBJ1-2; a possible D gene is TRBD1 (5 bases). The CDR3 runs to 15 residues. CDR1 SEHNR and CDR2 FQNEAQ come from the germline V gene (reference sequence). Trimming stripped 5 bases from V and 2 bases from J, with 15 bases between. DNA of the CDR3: TGTGCCAGCAGCATATCGGGGGAACGAAACTATGGCTACACCTTC. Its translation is CASSISGERNYGYTF. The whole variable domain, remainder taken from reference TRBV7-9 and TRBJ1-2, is DTGVSQNPRHKITKRGQNVTFRCDPISEHNRLYWYRQTLGQGPEFLTYFQNEAQLEKSRLLSDRFSAERPKGSFSTLEIQRTEQGDSAMYLCASSISGERNYGYTFGSGTRLTVV.